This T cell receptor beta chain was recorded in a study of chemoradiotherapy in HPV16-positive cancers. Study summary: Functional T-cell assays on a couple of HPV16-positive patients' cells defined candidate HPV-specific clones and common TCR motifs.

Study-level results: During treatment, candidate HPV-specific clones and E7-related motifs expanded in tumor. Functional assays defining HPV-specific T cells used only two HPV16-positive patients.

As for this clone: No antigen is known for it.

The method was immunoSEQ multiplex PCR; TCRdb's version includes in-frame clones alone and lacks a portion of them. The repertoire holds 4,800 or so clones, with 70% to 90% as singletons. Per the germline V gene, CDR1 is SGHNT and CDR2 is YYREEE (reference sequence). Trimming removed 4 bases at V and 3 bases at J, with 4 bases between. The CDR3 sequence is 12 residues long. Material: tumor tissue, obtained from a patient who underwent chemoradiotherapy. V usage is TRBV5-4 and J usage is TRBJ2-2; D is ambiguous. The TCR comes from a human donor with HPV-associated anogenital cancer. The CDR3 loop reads CASSRDTGELFF. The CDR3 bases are TGTGCCAGCAGCAGGGACACCGGGGAGCTGTTTTTT.